The rows below give T cell receptor beta chains drawn from one sample of a study of PD-L1 blockade in urothelial cancer. Clones were read by immunoSEQ multiplex PCR, and TCRdb kept only the in-frame ones, dropping some. The table has about 39,000 clones, about 89% seen once. Sequencing was performed on PBMCs, taken around atezolizumab (anti-PD-L1) treatment. The receptors originated from a man aged 55 to 70 with urothelial cancer. Each CDR3 is given with its conserved first and last residue. Fields, in order: V gene, J gene, D gene, clone size, CDR3 length, CDR3 protein, CDR3 DNA. A D gene is named only where the DNA matches it firmly. A row's size may be missing; if present it is once, few, many or a size class.

>TRBV6-6|TRBJ1-5|TRBD1|-|16
CASSYSEGARNQPQHF
TGTGCCAGCAGTTACTCCGAGGGGGCAAGGAATCAGCCCCAGCATTTT
>TRBV11-3|TRBJ2-5|-|-|13
CASSKTLEETQYF
TGTGCCAGCAGCAAGACCCTAGAAGAGACCCAGTACTTC
>TRBV6-1|TRBJ2-3|-|-|15
CASSDPTALADTQYF
TGTGCCAGCAGTGATCCGACAGCCCTCGCAGATACGCAGTATTTT
>TRBV5-1|TRBJ1-1|TRBD1|-|13
CASSENQGAEAFF
TGCGCCAGCAGCGAAAACCAGGGGGCTGAAGCTTTCTTT
>TRBV5-1|TRBJ2-7|TRBD1|-|14
CASSPGGQGNEQYF
TGCGCCAGCAGCCCCGGGGGACAGGGGAACGAGCAGTACTTC
>TRBV11-3|TRBJ1-6|TRBD1|-|16
CASSVDRAHYNSPLHF
TGTGCCAGCAGCGTTGACAGGGCCCACTATAATTCACCCCTCCACTTT
>TRBV19|TRBJ2-2|TRBD2|-|17
CASSPKGAGGPSGELFF
TGTGCCAGTAGTCCCAAAGGAGCGGGGGGGCCGTCCGGGGAGCTGTTTTTT
>TRBV6-4|TRBJ2-1|-|-|13
CASSDSRGYEQFF
TGTGCCAGCAGTGATAGCAGGGGCTATGAGCAGTTCTTC
>TRBV6-1|TRBJ2-3|-|-|14
CASSEGGGTDTQYF
TGTGCCAGCAGTGAAGGTGGGGGGACAGATACGCAGTATTTT
>TRBV5-1|TRBJ2-3|TRBD2|-|16
CASSMTSGYSTDTQYF
TGCGCCAGCAGCATGACTAGCGGCTACTCCACAGATACGCAGTATTTT
>TRBV5-4|TRBJ1-1|-|-|17
CASSQPGGAKRMTEAFF
TGTGCCAGCAGCCAGCCGGGGGGGGCTAAACGAATGACTGAAGCTTTCTTT
>TRBV10-3|TRBJ2-1|TRBD2|-|16
CAISGDGAGDQNEQFF
TGTGCCATCAGTGGGGATGGGGCGGGAGATCAGAATGAGCAGTTCTTC
>TRBV7-2|TRBJ2-1|-|once|14
CASSLDGGHRLLFF
TGTGCCAGCAGCTTAGATGGCGGGCACCGCCTCCTTTTCTTC
>TRBV30|TRBJ1-5|-|-|14
CAWSGGSGDQPQHF
TGTGCCTGGAGTGGGGGTTCGGGGGATCAGCCCCAGCATTTT
>TRBV19|TRBJ2-1|-|-|15
CASSVLLPPYNEQFF
TGTGCCAGTAGTGTCCTTCTCCCCCCCTACAATGAGCAGTTCTTC
>TRBV6-6|TRBJ2-7|TRBD2|-|14
CASSYDSGSGEQYF
TGTGCCAGCAGTTACGACAGCGGGAGTGGCGAGCAGTACTTC
>TRBV27|TRBJ2-5|TRBD1|-|14
CASSSRTGRETQYF
TGTGCCAGCAGTTCTCGGACAGGGAGGGAGACCCAGTACTTC
>TRBV28|TRBJ2-7|-|-|11
CASTSPREQYF
TGTGCCAGCACATCCCCTCGGGAGCAGTACTTC
>TRBV9|TRBJ2-7|TRBD2|-|16
CASSIGALAGVGEQYF
TGTGCCAGCAGCATCGGAGCACTAGCGGGAGTTGGCGAGCAGTACTTC
>TRBV5-1|TRBJ2-5|TRBD2|once|15
CASSFSGGALGTQYF
TGCGCCAGCAGCTTTAGCGGGGGAGCGTTAGGGACCCAGTACTTC
>TRBV19|TRBJ2-5|-|-|16
CASSIKADAGGKTQYF
TGTGCCAGTAGTATCAAGGCGGACGCCGGAGGAAAGACCCAGTACTTC
>TRBV29-1|TRBJ2-1|TRBD1|-|16
CSVEDDRGPSYNEQFF
TGCAGCGTTGAGGACGACAGGGGCCCCAGTTACAATGAGCAGTTCTTC
>TRBV28|TRBJ1-3|-|-|16
CASVPQGWALGNTIYF
TGTGCCAGCGTGCCTCAGGGGTGGGCCCTGGGAAACACCATATATTTT
>TRBV21-1|TRBJ2-7|-|-|15
CASVRPRDSTYEQYF
TGTGCCAGCGTACGACCCCGGGACAGCACGTACGAGCAGTACTTC
>TRBV6-6|TRBJ1-5|TRBD1|few|15
CATGQGPTPNQPQHF
TGTGCCACAGGACAGGGCCCCACTCCCAATCAGCCCCAGCATTTT
>TRBV6-5|TRBJ1-2|TRBD1|-|14
CASSPPGQGYGYTF
TGTGCCAGCAGTCCCCCCGGACAGGGCTATGGCTACACCTTC
>TRBV10-1|TRBJ2-2|TRBD2|-|14
CASRRLATTGELFF
TGCGCCAGCCGTAGACTAGCGACTACCGGGGAGCTGTTTTTT